This entry describes one T cell receptor (beta chain). V was clipped by 4 bases and J by 10 bases, with 19 bases between them. The CDR3 has 13 amino acids. Germline V lookup: CDR1 DFQATT, CDR2 SNEGSKA (reference sequence). The sample belongs to a study of T cells after yellow fever vaccination. A process of 5'RACE template switching, which added a universal primer site and UMIs, was used to make TCR cDNA. TCRdb re-analysed the 5' RACE reads in MiXCR, keeping a single row per CDR3 protein. The sample includes about 220,000 distinct CDR3 sequences, approximately 3.3% of them seen just once. The material was CD4+ T cells sorted from PBMCs, obtained 10 days after the yellow fever booster vaccination. The V and J genes are TRBV20-1 and TRBJ1-1, with D possibly being TRBD1 (6 bases). This receptor was taken from a man aged 18 to 29 who received the YFV17D yellow fever vaccine. The CDR3 is CSAIPGQGLSAFF. The CDR3 nucleotides read TGCAGTGCTATACCGGGACAAGGTTTATCAGCTTTCTTT.